These T cell receptor beta chains were read from a single sample in a study of T cells after yellow fever vaccination. MiXCR was run by TCRdb on the 5' RACE reads, yielding one entry per CDR3 protein. The repertoire includes roughly 330,000 distinct CDR3 sequences, around 4.1% of them detected once, and roughly 24% sits in the top ten. The sequences come from PBMCs, collected 5 days after the yellow fever booster vaccination. Receptors were obtained from a man younger than 35 who received the YFV17D yellow fever vaccine. Both conserved end residues are part of each CDR3. Each record gives: CDR3 protein, CDR3 DNA, J gene, D gene, V gene, CDR3 length, clone size. D genes are given only for firm matches. Rows give clone size only sometimes, using once, few, many, or a class for an expanded clone.

CDR3aa: CASTLDRTGVDEQFF
CDR3nt: TGTGCCAGCACCCTGGACCGGACAGGGGTAGATGAGCAGTTCTTC
j_gene: TRBJ2-1
d_gene: TRBD1
v_gene: TRBV27
len: 15
abundance: many

CDR3aa: CVSSTGTRRYNEQFF
CDR3nt: TGTGTCAGCAGTACCGGGACACGGAGGTACAATGAGCAGTTCTTC
j_gene: TRBJ2-1
d_gene: -
v_gene: TRBV6-2/TRBV6-3
len: 15
abundance: -

CDR3aa: CASSLYGQGGDTF
CDR3nt: TGTGCCAGCAGCTTGTATGGACAGGGGGGAGACACCTTC
j_gene: TRBJ1-2
d_gene: TRBD1
v_gene: TRBV5-5
len: 13
abundance: few

CDR3aa: CASSLVGTGELFF
CDR3nt: TGTGCCAGCAGCTTAGTAGGCACCGGGGAGCTGTTTTTT
j_gene: TRBJ2-2
d_gene: -
v_gene: TRBV5-1
len: 13
abundance: many

CDR3aa: CASRLAGIRDSNQPQQF
CDR3nt: TGTGCCAGTAGACTGGCAGGGATTAGGGATAGCAATCAGCCCCAGCAATTT
j_gene: TRBJ1-5
d_gene: -
v_gene: TRBV19
len: 17
abundance: -

CDR3aa: CASSTGPSSYNEQFF
CDR3nt: TGCGCCAGCAGTACGGGGCCCAGCTCCTACAATGAGCAGTTCTTC
j_gene: TRBJ2-1
d_gene: -
v_gene: TRBV5-1
len: 15
abundance: -

CDR3aa: CASSQGGTGGHEQYF
CDR3nt: TGCGCCAGCAGCCAAGGGGGGACAGGGGGCCACGAGCAGTACTTC
j_gene: TRBJ2-7
d_gene: TRBD1
v_gene: TRBV4-3
len: 15
abundance: few

CDR3aa: CASSPGHSSVGAEAFF
CDR3nt: TGCGCCAGCAGCCCGGGACACTCCTCGGTTGGTGCTGAAGCTTTCTTT
j_gene: TRBJ1-1
d_gene: -
v_gene: TRBV5-1
len: 16
abundance: -

CDR3aa: CASTGELGGTDGYTF
CDR3nt: TGTGCCAGCACTGGAGAATTGGGGGGGACCGATGGCTACACCTTC
j_gene: TRBJ1-2
d_gene: -
v_gene: TRBV12-3/TRBV12-4
len: 15
abundance: few

CDR3aa: CASSPHGGLAGGSSTGELFF
CDR3nt: TGTGCCAGCAGCCCGCATGGAGGGCTAGCGGGGGGCTCGAGCACCGGGGAGCTGTTTTTT
j_gene: TRBJ2-2
d_gene: TRBD2
v_gene: TRBV3-1
len: 20
abundance: many

CDR3aa: CASRLLPSEGYTF
CDR3nt: TGCGCCAGCAGACTCTTGCCCTCGGAAGGCTACACCTTC
j_gene: TRBJ1-2
d_gene: -
v_gene: TRBV5-1
len: 13
abundance: -

CDR3aa: CASSFNTGSTEAFF
CDR3nt: TGTGCCAGCAGCTTTAATACGGGAAGCACTGAAGCTTTCTTT
j_gene: TRBJ1-1
d_gene: -
v_gene: TRBV7-9
len: 14
abundance: -

CDR3aa: CASSLAKRGGNTEAFF
CDR3nt: TGTGCCAGCAGTTTAGCGAAAAGGGGGGGGAACACTGAAGCTTTCTTT
j_gene: TRBJ1-1
d_gene: -
v_gene: TRBV12-3/TRBV12-4
len: 16
abundance: few

CDR3aa: CSANTPDRGHTEAFF
CDR3nt: TGCAGTGCCAATACTCCCGACAGGGGGCACACTGAAGCTTTCTTT
j_gene: TRBJ1-1
d_gene: TRBD1
v_gene: TRBV20-1
len: 15
abundance: -

CDR3aa: CASSLGTGGRMNTEAFF
CDR3nt: TGCGCCAGCAGCTTGGGGACGGGGGGGCGAATGAACACTGAAGCTTTCTTT
j_gene: TRBJ1-1
d_gene: -
v_gene: TRBV5-1
len: 17
abundance: few

CDR3aa: CSARTARRVGNEQFF
CDR3nt: TGCAGTGCTAGAACAGCGCGGAGGGTCGGCAATGAGCAGTTCTTC
j_gene: TRBJ2-1
d_gene: -
v_gene: TRBV20-1
len: 15
abundance: -

CDR3aa: CASSQVGSGGRINEKLFF
CDR3nt: TGTGCCAGCAGCCAAGTTGGTTCCGGCGGACGGATTAATGAAAAACTGTTTTTT
j_gene: TRBJ1-4
d_gene: -
v_gene: TRBV4-2
len: 18
abundance: few

CDR3aa: CASSLFGGTQETQYF
CDR3nt: TGTGCCAGCAGCTTATTTGGGGGGACCCAAGAGACCCAGTACTTC
j_gene: TRBJ2-5
d_gene: -
v_gene: TRBV7-2
len: 15
abundance: many

CDR3aa: CASSATGAGNTIYF
CDR3nt: TGTGCCAGCAGCGCGACAGGGGCTGGAAACACCATATATTTT
j_gene: TRBJ1-3
d_gene: TRBD1
v_gene: TRBV2
len: 14
abundance: -

CDR3aa: CSVGLAGDHYEQYF
CDR3nt: TGCAGCGTGGGACTAGCGGGGGACCACTACGAGCAGTACTTC
j_gene: TRBJ2-7
d_gene: TRBD2
v_gene: TRBV29-1
len: 14
abundance: many

CDR3aa: CASSLLGSLNSPLHF
CDR3nt: TGTGCCAGCAGCCTACTCGGATCGCTAAATTCACCCCTCCACTTT
j_gene: TRBJ1-6
d_gene: -
v_gene: TRBV6-5
len: 15
abundance: many

CDR3aa: CASSLDGAKDTQYF
CDR3nt: TGTGCCAGCAGCTTAGATGGGGCGAAAGATACGCAGTATTTT
j_gene: TRBJ2-3
d_gene: -
v_gene: TRBV7-9
len: 14
abundance: many

CDR3aa: CASSYGPPESSPLHF
CDR3nt: TGTGCCAGCAGTTACGGCCCCCCGGAGAGTTCACCCCTCCACTTT
j_gene: TRBJ1-6
d_gene: -
v_gene: TRBV6-5
len: 15
abundance: few

CDR3aa: CASSMGLAGNEQFF
CDR3nt: TGTGCCAGCAGCATGGGACTAGCGGGCAATGAGCAGTTCTTC
j_gene: TRBJ2-1
d_gene: TRBD2
v_gene: TRBV7-3
len: 14
abundance: many

CDR3aa: CASTVPGGSSGNTIYF
CDR3nt: TGTGCCAGCACCGTCCCCGGGGGGTCCTCCGGAAACACCATATATTTT
j_gene: TRBJ1-3
d_gene: -
v_gene: TRBV7-9
len: 16
abundance: many

CDR3aa: CASSLPGTVAFF
CDR3nt: TGTGCCAGCAGCTTGCCAGGGACAGTAGCTTTCTTT
j_gene: TRBJ1-1
d_gene: TRBD1
v_gene: TRBV7-8
len: 12
abundance: few

CDR3aa: CASSHWTENYGYTF
CDR3nt: TGTGCCAGCAGCCACTGGACAGAGAACTATGGCTACACCTTC
j_gene: TRBJ1-2
d_gene: -
v_gene: TRBV14
len: 14
abundance: few

CDR3aa: CASPGRWAYGYTF
CDR3nt: TGTGCCAGCCCGGGCCGCTGGGCCTATGGCTACACCTTC
j_gene: TRBJ1-2
d_gene: -
v_gene: TRBV21-1
len: 13
abundance: few

CDR3aa: CASSECRDRRNTEAFF
CDR3nt: TGTGCCAGTAGTGAGTGCCGGGACCGAAGGAACACTGAAGCTTTCTTT
j_gene: TRBJ1-1
d_gene: -
v_gene: TRBV19
len: 16
abundance: -

CDR3aa: CASSGGATQYF
CDR3nt: TGTGCCAGCAGCGGGGGCGCGACCCAGTACTTC
j_gene: TRBJ2-5
d_gene: -
v_gene: TRBV7-2
len: 11
abundance: many

CDR3aa: CASSTMPDYGYTF
CDR3nt: TGTGCCAGCTCGACAATGCCGGACTATGGCTACACCTTC
j_gene: TRBJ1-2
d_gene: -
v_gene: TRBV7-2
len: 13
abundance: many

CDR3aa: CASSRTSGGARETQYF
CDR3nt: TGTGCCAGCAGTAGGACTAGCGGGGGGGCGCGTGAGACCCAGTACTTC
j_gene: TRBJ2-5
d_gene: TRBD2
v_gene: TRBV27
len: 16
abundance: few

CDR3aa: CASSFGTGGLSGNTIYF
CDR3nt: TGTGCCAGCAGCTTCGGTACCGGGGGATTGTCTGGAAACACCATATATTTT
j_gene: TRBJ1-3
d_gene: -
v_gene: TRBV5-8
len: 17
abundance: few

CDR3aa: CSVIQVGDSEQYF
CDR3nt: TGCAGCGTTATACAGGTAGGGGACAGCGAGCAGTACTTC
j_gene: TRBJ2-7
d_gene: TRBD1
v_gene: TRBV29-1
len: 13
abundance: few

CDR3aa: CASSQDWVTEAFF
CDR3nt: TGTGCCAGCAGCCAAGATTGGGTTACTGAAGCTTTCTTT
j_gene: TRBJ1-1
d_gene: -
v_gene: TRBV4-2
len: 13
abundance: -

CDR3aa: CASSRSGGANSDGELFF
CDR3nt: TGTGCCAGCAGCCGCAGCGGGGGGGCCAATTCGGACGGGGAGCTGTTTTTT
j_gene: TRBJ2-2
d_gene: TRBD2
v_gene: TRBV11-2
len: 17
abundance: many

CDR3aa: CASSQSRGGNEQFF
CDR3nt: TGTGCCAGCAGCCAATCAAGGGGGGGCAATGAGCAGTTCTTC
j_gene: TRBJ2-1
d_gene: -
v_gene: TRBV16
len: 14
abundance: many

CDR3aa: CASSFPDRVGSPLHF
CDR3nt: TGCGCCAGCAGCTTCCCGGACAGGGTGGGATCACCCCTCCACTTT
j_gene: TRBJ1-6
d_gene: TRBD1
v_gene: TRBV5-1
len: 15
abundance: few

CDR3aa: CASSQASGGWEQYF
CDR3nt: TGCGCCAGCAGCCAAGCGTCAGGGGGCTGGGAGCAGTACTTC
j_gene: TRBJ2-7
d_gene: TRBD1
v_gene: TRBV4-3
len: 14
abundance: few

CDR3aa: CSALGGRGSNQPQHF
CDR3nt: TGCAGTGCCCTTGGGGGTCGTGGGAGCAATCAGCCCCAGCATTTT
j_gene: TRBJ1-5
d_gene: -
v_gene: TRBV20-1
len: 15
abundance: many

CDR3aa: CASSLSVAGELFF
CDR3nt: TGTGCCAGCAGCTTGAGCGTCGCCGGGGAGCTGTTTTTT
j_gene: TRBJ2-2
d_gene: -
v_gene: TRBV5-4
len: 13
abundance: -

CDR3aa: CASKVPRDTEAFF
CDR3nt: TGTGCCAGTAAGGTTCCCCGCGACACTGAAGCTTTCTTT
j_gene: TRBJ1-1
d_gene: -
v_gene: TRBV19
len: 13
abundance: few

CDR3aa: CASSYSVGGGYTF
CDR3nt: TGTGCCAGCAGTTACTCGGTGGGAGGTGGCTACACCTTC
j_gene: TRBJ1-2
d_gene: -
v_gene: TRBV6-6
len: 13
abundance: few

CDR3aa: CASRIRADQETQYF
CDR3nt: TGTGCCAGCAGGATCAGAGCAGACCAAGAGACCCAGTACTTC
j_gene: TRBJ2-5
d_gene: -
v_gene: TRBV7-2
len: 14
abundance: few